This T cell receptor (beta chain) was documented in a study of early T cells in non-severe SARS-CoV-2 infection. Germline V gene lookup returns CDR1 SGHRS and CDR2 YFSETQ. The CDR3 has 14 amino acids. V shed 0 bases and J 11 bases; nucleotides not matched to a gene: 4. Individual cDNA molecules each received unique molecular identifiers attached to them. TCRdb fed the 5' RACE reads into MiXCR, producing one record per CDR3 protein. Among about 77,000 distinct CDR3 sequences listed, 7.5% to 10% were seen once. The rearrangement joins TRBV5-1 to TRBJ2-2; TRBD2 aligns across 10 bases. Source material: whole blood. The receptor was isolated from an adult who was a healthcare worker with PCR-confirmed SARS-CoV-2 infection or an uninfected control (not recorded which). For the CDR3, the DNA is TGCGCCAGCAGCTTGGGAGCGGGAGGGCCAGAGCTGTTTTTT. It translates to CASSLGAGGPELFF.